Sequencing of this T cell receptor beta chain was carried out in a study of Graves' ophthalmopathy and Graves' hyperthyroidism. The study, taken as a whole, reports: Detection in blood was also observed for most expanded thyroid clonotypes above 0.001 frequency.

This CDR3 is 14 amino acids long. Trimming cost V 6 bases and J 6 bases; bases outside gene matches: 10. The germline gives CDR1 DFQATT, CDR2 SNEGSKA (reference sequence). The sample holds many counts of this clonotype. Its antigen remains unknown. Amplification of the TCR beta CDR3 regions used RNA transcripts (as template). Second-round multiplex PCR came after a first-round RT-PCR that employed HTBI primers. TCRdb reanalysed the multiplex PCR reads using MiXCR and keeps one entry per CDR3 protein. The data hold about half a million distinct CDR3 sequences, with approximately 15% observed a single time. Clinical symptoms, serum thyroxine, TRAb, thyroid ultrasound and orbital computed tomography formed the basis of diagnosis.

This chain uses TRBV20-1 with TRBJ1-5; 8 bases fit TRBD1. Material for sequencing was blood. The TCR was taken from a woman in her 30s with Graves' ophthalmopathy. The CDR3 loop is CSATDRGEFQPQHF. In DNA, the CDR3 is TGCAGTGCCACCGACAGGGGAGAGTTTCAGCCCCAGCATTTT.